The TCR beta chain described here comes from a study of T cells after yellow fever vaccination. As regards this clonotype: What it binds is not known.

The CDR3 is made up of 15 amino acids. V was shortened by 6 bases and J by 1 base, with 15 bases between the two germline ends. The germline V gene has CDR1 MDHEN and CDR2 SYDVKM. TCRdb passed the 5' RACE reads through MiXCR, listing each CDR3 protein once. The table records 340,000 or so distinct CDR3 sequences, 9.5% to 15% of them present only once. Study-level results: A limited proportion of clonotypes was detected within both the CD4 and CD8 compartments. The study found a weaker secondary response that peaked faster, day 5 versus 15. Reappearance after the booster was observed for most primary-vaccination clones (around 96% CD4, around 90% CD8).

The V call is TRBV28, the J call TRBJ1-1, with D perhaps TRBD1 (5 bases). The source was CD4+ T cells sorted from PBMCs, collected 15 days after the yellow fever booster vaccination. This receptor was identified in a man aged 18-30 years who received the YFV17D yellow fever vaccine. The CDR3 region is CASRYKPGRNTEAFF. DNA of the CDR3: TGTGCCAGCAGATACAAACCGGGACGGAACACTGAAGCTTTCTTT.